The 2 T cell receptor beta chains given below trace back to one sample, sequenced in a study of identical twins. TCRdb independently ran MiXCR on the 5' RACE reads; one entry per CDR3 protein. The repertoire holds about 570,000 distinct CDR3 sequences, with over 8.5% as singletons. The same data also went into a second study, on yellow fever vaccine responses in identical twins.

The specimen was PBMCs. These receptors came from a young woman in good health.

Ten or more counts support this clonotype. CDR3 nucleotide sequence: TGTGCCAGCAGCAAGGGACTTTACGAGCAGTACTTC. It is translated as CASSKGLYEQYF. The gene calls are TRBV28 and TRBJ2-7; D is perhaps TRBD2 (6 bases). There are 12 residues in the CDR3. Germline V CDR1 and CDR2: MDHEN, SYDVKM. Trimming stripped 6 bases from V and 4 bases from J, with 10 bases between.

The chain recombines TRBV5-1 with TRBJ2-1; D is ambiguous. CDR1 is SGHRS and CDR2 is YFSETQ in the germline V gene. Between the trimmed V and J ends, which lost 5 bases and 3 bases, there was a span of 12 bases. The CDR3 is made up of 14 amino acids. Here the CDR3 DNA reads TGCGCCAGCAGACCGGAGTCCGACTACAATGAGCAGTTCTTC. Translating gives CASRPESDYNEQFF.